This passage covers 18 T cell receptor beta chains from one sample sequenced in a study of blood T cell repertoires in COVID-19. Generated by immunoSEQ multiplex PCR, the TCRdb table keeps only in-frame clones and is missing some. This sample has 200,000 to 250,000 clones; approximately 87% occur once, and the top ten carry 2% to 2.5%. Sequencing was done on a sample of peripheral blood. The receptor set was obtained from a woman aged 50 to 65 with acute or convalescent COVID-19.

V usage is TRBV19 and J usage is TRBJ1-2; the D gene is possibly TRBD1 (6 bases). V gave up 8 bases and J gave up 8 bases, with 15 bases separating them. There are 12 residues in the CDR3. Germline V gives CDR1 LNHDA, CDR2 SQIVND (reference sequence). CDR3 in amino acids: CASVSGVTGYTF. For the CDR3, the DNA is TGTGCCAGTGTGTCAGGGGTGACGGGCTACACCTTC.

V gene TRBV7-2 combines with J gene TRBJ2-7, with 8 bases identical to TRBD2. The CDR3 has 15 residues. V was pared by 7 bases and J by 2 bases, with 10 bases of the junction left unmatched. Germline CDR1 reads SGHTA; CDR2 reads FQGNSA. CDR3 nucleotide sequence: TGTGCCAGCACCCTAAGCGGGAGCGGGGCCTACGAGCAGTACTTC. This translates into CASTLSGSGAYEQYF.

The chain employs TRBV11-3 and TRBJ2-1; 10 nucleotides align to TRBD1. Germline V gene data show CDR1 as SGHNT and CDR2 as YENEEA. The CDR3 runs 16 residues. V was clipped by 5 bases and J by 9 bases; unmatched bases: 13. Here the CDR3 reads CASSTGGQGGFGEQFF. The CDR3 DNA is TGTGCCAGCAGCACCGGTGGACAGGGGGGATTCGGTGAGCAGTTCTTC.

The rearrangement uses TRBV25-1 and TRBJ2-5; D perhaps matches TRBD2 (5 bases). V was pared by 2 bases and J by 4 bases, with 11 bases between. CDR3 length: 14 residues. The germline V gene encodes CDR1 MGHDK and CDR2 SYGVNS. The CDR3 nucleotides read TGTGCCAGCAGTGAACCCGGACGGGGAGAGACCCAGTACTTC. Protein sequence: CASSEPGRGETQYF.

This sequence joins TRBV7-8 and TRBJ2-1, with TRBD2 matching 15 bases. The CDR3 is 16 amino acids. CDR1 is SGHVS, CDR2 FQNEAQ, per germline. V lost 5 bases to trimming and J lost 9 bases; unmatched junction nucleotides: 8. The CDR3 DNA is TGTGCCAGCAGCCCCTCCGGACTAGCGGGGGGGCTTGAGCAGTTCTTC. It yields the protein CASSPSGLAGGLEQFF.

The CDR3, as DNA: TGTGCCAGCAGCGTAGTGCCCGGAGGGAACACCGGGGAGCTGTTTTTT. As protein: CASSVVPGGNTGELFF. The chain links TRBV9 to TRBJ2-2; maybe TRBD2 (5 bases). Germline-derived CDR1 and CDR2 are SGDLS and YYNGEE. The CDR3 is 16 amino acids. Trimming left V 0 bases short and J 1 base short, with 10 bases between. The full variable domain, in which reference TRBV9 and TRBJ2-2 provide the parts outside the CDR3, is DSGVTQTPKHLITATGQRVTLRCSPRSGDLSVYWYQQSLDQGLQFLIQYYNGEERAKGNILERFSAQQFPDLHSELNLSSLELGDSALYFCASSVVPGGNTGELFFGEGSRLTVL.

J is TRBJ1-1 and V is TRBV7-2; tentative D call: TRBD1 (5 bases). Trimming shortened V by 8 bases and J by 2 bases, and 15 bases separated the two germline ends. The V gene's germline CDR1 is SGHTA and CDR2 FQGNSA. The CDR3 has 14 residues. The CDR3 bases are TGTGCCAGCTCAGCAGGGCCCCTCAACACTGAAGCTTTCTTT. Translated, it gives CASSAGPLNTEAFF.

The rearrangement links TRBV9 to TRBJ1-3; D might be TRBD1 (6 bases). Germline values: CDR1 SGDLS, CDR2 YYNGEE. V lost 7 bases and J 4 bases, leaving 12 bases between the germline ends. The CDR3 length is 13 residues. In DNA form, the CDR3 reads TGTGCCAGCCAAGGGGGGGTAGGAAACACCATATATTTT. As protein: CASQGGVGNTIYF.

The V and J genes are TRBV28 and TRBJ2-1; tentative D call: TRBD2 (6 bases). Deletions cut 10 bases from V and 2 bases from J, with 18 bases between. The CDR3 spans 15 residues. Germline CDR1 and CDR2: MDHEN and SYDVKM. CDR3 residues: CATQRAGEAYNEQFF. For the CDR3, the DNA is TGTGCCACCCAGCGGGCCGGGGAAGCCTACAATGAGCAGTTCTTC.

The rearrangement links TRBV6-5 to TRBJ1-6, with a possible D match to TRBD1 (5 bases). The V gene lost 4 bases and the J gene lost 8 bases, with 9 bases spanning the gap. The CDR3 spans 13 residues. CDR1 is MNHEY, CDR2 SVGAGI, per germline. The CDR3 reads CASSSAGDSPLHF. CDR3 sequence (DNA): TGTGCCAGCAGTTCGGCGGGGGATTCACCCCTCCACTTT.

V usage is TRBV5-1 and J usage is TRBJ2-7, with a possible D match to TRBD2 (5 bases). The CDR3 consists of 14 residues. V gave up 4 bases and J gave up 5 bases, with 16 bases separating them. The germline CDR1 and CDR2 sequences are SGHRS and YFSETQ. CDR3 protein: CASSRDGVPDEQYF. Here the CDR3 DNA reads TGCGCCAGCAGCCGGGATGGGGTCCCCGACGAGCAGTACTTC. Full variable domain (remainder filled in from reference TRBV5-1 and TRBJ2-7): KAGVTQTPRYLIKTRGQQVTLSCSPISGHRSVSWYQQTPGQGLQFLFEYFSETQRNKGNFPGRFSGRQFSNSRSEMNVSTLELGDSALYLCASSRDGVPDEQYFGPGTRLTVT.

The CDR3 DNA follows: TGTGCCAGCAACCCGACAGGGTTAGAGCAGCCCCAGCATTTT. Its translation: CASNPTGLEQPQHF. The rearrangement links TRBV6-2 or TRBV6-3 to TRBJ1-5; 7 bases line up with TRBD1. The CDR3 has 14 amino acids. Germline V gives CDR1 MNHEY, CDR2 SVGEGT. The trim removed 7 bases at V and 7 bases at J, leaving 10 bases unmatched.

This CDR3 reads CASRSGEAPGNTIYF. Here the CDR3 DNA reads TGTGCCAGCAGATCCGGGGAAGCACCTGGAAACACCATATATTTT. The gene calls are TRBV6-6 and TRBJ1-3; D gene uncertain. This CDR3 spans 15 amino acids. Trimming stripped 6 bases from V and 2 bases from J, with 14 bases between. Germline values: CDR1 MNHNY, CDR2 SVGAGI (reference sequence).

This clone came up once. This chain joins TRBV12-3 or TRBV12-4 and TRBJ2-7, with D possibly TRBD2 on 5 matching bases. V was pared by 8 bases and J by 3 bases, with 14 bases between. The CDR3 sequence is 13 residues long. The CDR3 sequence: CASRNAGFYEQYF. The CDR3 region has the DNA TGTGCCAGCCGAAATGCGGGTTTCTACGAGCAGTACTTC.

The chain recombines TRBV13 with TRBJ1-1, with a weak D call TRBD1 (6 bases). The CDR3 is 17 residues long. The germline V and J ends were trimmed by 4 bases and 0 bases, with 18 bases remaining between them. Looked up from germline, CDR1 is PRHDT and CDR2 is FYEKMQ (reference sequence). CDR3 sequence reads: CASSSQGYFSMNTEAFF. The CDR3 DNA sequence: TGTGCCAGCAGCTCACAGGGTTATTTCAGTATGAACACTGAAGCTTTCTTT.

The chain has TRBV3-1 (or the pseudogene TRBV3-2) and TRBJ1-1; 7 bases map to TRBD1. This CDR3 spans 15 amino acids. Germline lookup yields CDR1 LGHDT and CDR2 YNNKEL (reference sequence). J lost 6 bases, V lost 6 bases, and 13 bases had no gene match. DNA of the CDR3: TGTGCCAGCAGTTTAGAAAGGGGGCAAAGCGCTGAAGCTTTCTTT. As protein: CASSLERGQSAEAFF.

The chain employs TRBV3-1 (or the pseudogene TRBV3-2) and TRBJ1-2; 10 positions agree with TRBD1. V shed 3 bases, J shed 4 bases, and the junction held 11 bases outside the gene matches. In germline, CDR1 is LGHDT, CDR2 YNNKEL (reference sequence). CDR3 length equals 17 residues. The CDR3 reads CASSQLSTGTGAYGYTF. In DNA, the CDR3 is TGTGCCAGCAGCCAGCTGTCTACCGGGACAGGGGCCTATGGCTACACCTTC.

This chain uses TRBV19 with TRBJ1-3, with D uncertain. Trimming shortened V by 8 bases and J by 0 bases, and 17 bases separated the two germline ends. Germline CDR1 LNHDA, CDR2 SQIVND (reference sequence). This CDR3 is built from 16 residues. The CDR3 is CASFEAGSDSGNTIYF. CDR3 nucleotides: TGTGCCAGTTTCGAGGCCGGGTCCGACTCTGGAAACACCATATATTTT.